This entry describes one TCR beta chain. Trimming cost V 1 base and J 3 bases, with 12 bases left between them. This CDR3 has 15 residues. CDR1 is SGHTA and CDR2 is FQGNSA in the germline V gene. TCRdb's table, derived via immunoSEQ multiplex PCR, lists solely in-frame clones and lacks some. The sample includes 200,000 to 250,000 clones, 75% to 90% of them seen just once. This sample stems from a study of blood T cell repertoires in COVID-19. Sequenced input: PBMCs or T cells enriched from blood (not recorded which). This clonotype originated in a young woman who had been exposed to COVID-19. This sequence joins TRBV7-2 and TRBJ1-1, with D possibly TRBD1 on 5 matching bases. Here the CDR3 reads CASSLGPGGYTEAFF. The CDR3 coding sequence is TGTGCCAGCAGCTTAGGACCGGGGGGGTACACTGAAGCTTTCTTT.